This entry is about one T cell receptor beta chain. The sample originates from a study of blood T cell repertoires in COVID-19. Study-wide context: COVID-19 samples, acute and convalescent, were from the United States, Italy and Spain. Sample material is recorded as cDNA or gDNA derived from T cells, B-cell-depleted T cells, or PBMCs.

In the original analysis: Researchers report that nucleated cell counts were estimated from reference gene primer amplification. Profiled with immunoSEQ multiplex PCR; TCRdb holds only in-frame clones, not every one. That table is the source of V, J and clone size, and D and trimming were worked out from the DNA. The profile covers tens of thousands of clones, with about 86% appearing a single time and 6.9% taken by the ten largest. Sequencing was done on a sample of peripheral blood. This clonotype was obtained from a man aged 50 to 60 with active COVID-19.

The CDR3 DNA follows: TGTGCCAGCAGTTTGGGAGCGGGGGGGAGTTTCGAGCAGTACTTC. Its translation: CASSLGAGGSFEQYF. The rearrangement joins TRBV27 to TRBJ2-7; 10 nucleotides agree with TRBD2. The CDR3 consists of 15 residues. Germline assignment: CDR1 MNHEY and CDR2 SMNVEV (reference sequence). V shed 3 bases, J shed 6 bases, and the junction held 8 bases outside the gene matches.